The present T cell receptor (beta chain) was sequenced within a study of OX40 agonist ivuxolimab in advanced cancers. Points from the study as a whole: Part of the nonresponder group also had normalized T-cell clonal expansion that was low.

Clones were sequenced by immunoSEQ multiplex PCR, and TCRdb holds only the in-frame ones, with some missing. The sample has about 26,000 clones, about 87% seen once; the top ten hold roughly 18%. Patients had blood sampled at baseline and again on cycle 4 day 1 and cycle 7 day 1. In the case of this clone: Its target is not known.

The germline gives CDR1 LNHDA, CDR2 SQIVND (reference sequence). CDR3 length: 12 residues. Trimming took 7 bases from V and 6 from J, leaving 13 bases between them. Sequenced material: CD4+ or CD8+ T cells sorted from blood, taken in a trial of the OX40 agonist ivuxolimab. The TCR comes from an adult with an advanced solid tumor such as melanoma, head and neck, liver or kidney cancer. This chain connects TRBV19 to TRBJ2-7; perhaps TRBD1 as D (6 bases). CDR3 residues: CASTDRIGEQYF. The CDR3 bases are TGTGCCAGTACTGACAGGATAGGCGAGCAGTACTTC.